The 4 T cell receptor beta chains reported below all come from one sample, sequenced in a study of cytotoxic CD8 clonotypes in ibrutinib-treated CLL. Produced via immunoSEQ multiplex PCR; TCRdb's table is partial and in-frame only. The repertoire has some 29,000 clones, roughly 62% of them found once; the top ten carry about 14%. This specimen consisted of PBMCs, obtained before ibrutinib treatment. Receptors originate from a human donor with chronic lymphocytic leukemia.

The chain is built from TRBV7-8 and TRBJ2-7, with D maybe TRBD2 (5 bases). Germline assignment: CDR1 SGHVS and CDR2 FQNEAQ. V was shortened by 5 bases and J by 9 bases, with 20 bases between the two germline ends. This CDR3 comprises 14 residues. CDR3 nucleotides: TGTGCCAGCAGCCCTCCTGGCGGGCCGTGGTGGCAGTACTTC. It codes for CASSPPGGPWWQYF.

Only a few counts were recorded for this clone. V and J are TRBV2 and TRBJ2-1; maybe TRBD2 (6 bases). The CDR3 sequence is 14 residues long. V lost 1 base and J 9 bases, leaving 13 bases between the germline ends. Germline V gene data show CDR1 as SNHLY and CDR2 as FYNNEI. CDR3 nucleotides: TGTGCCAGCAGTGAAGGGAGGGCGGCCATTGAGCAGTTCTTC. It codes for CASSEGRAAIEQFF.

This sequence joins TRBV9 and TRBJ2-3; D is uncertain. The CDR3 totals 12 residues. V was trimmed by 1 base and J by 0 bases, leaving 0 bases between them. Germline V gene data show CDR1 as SGDLS and CDR2 as YYNGEE. The CDR3 spells CASSVSTDTQYF. In DNA, the CDR3 is TGTGCCAGCAGCGTAAGCACAGATACGCAGTATTTT.

The chain links TRBV10-3 to TRBJ1-1; D remains unclear. Germline V gives CDR1 ENHRY, CDR2 SYGVKD. The CDR3 sequence is 12 residues long. V lost 2 bases, J lost 4 bases, and 5 bases lay in between. As DNA, the CDR3 is TGTGCCATCAGTGAGGGGAGCACTGAAGCTTTCTTT. This sequence encodes CAISEGSTEAFF.